A single T cell receptor (beta chain) is shown here with its context. This entry comes from a study of blood T cell repertoires in COVID-19. Study context: The analysed material was cDNA or gDNA that came from T cells, B-cell-depleted T cells, or PBMCs.

The V segment lost 3 bases and the J segment 5 bases; nucleotides outside the gene matches: 4. Germline lookup yields CDR1 SGHAT and CDR2 FQNNGV. This CDR3 is built from 14 residues. Authors' methods: Amplification of reference gene primers was used by the study to estimate nucleated cell counts. TCRdb's copy holds only in-frame clones and misses some; the assay was immunoSEQ multiplex PCR. V and J calls and clone size are copied from that table; D and trimming were computed from the DNA. The table records 300,000 to 350,000 clones, nearly 90% of them present only once. This clonotype originated in a young woman with acute COVID-19. The rearrangement joins TRBV11-2 to TRBJ2-7; the match to TRBD2 covers 10 bases. The sample was PBMCs or T cells enriched from blood (not recorded which). CDR3 nucleotide sequence: TGTGCCAGCAGCTTTAGCGGGAGGTTCCACGAGCAGTACTTC. Translated, it gives CASSFSGRFHEQYF.